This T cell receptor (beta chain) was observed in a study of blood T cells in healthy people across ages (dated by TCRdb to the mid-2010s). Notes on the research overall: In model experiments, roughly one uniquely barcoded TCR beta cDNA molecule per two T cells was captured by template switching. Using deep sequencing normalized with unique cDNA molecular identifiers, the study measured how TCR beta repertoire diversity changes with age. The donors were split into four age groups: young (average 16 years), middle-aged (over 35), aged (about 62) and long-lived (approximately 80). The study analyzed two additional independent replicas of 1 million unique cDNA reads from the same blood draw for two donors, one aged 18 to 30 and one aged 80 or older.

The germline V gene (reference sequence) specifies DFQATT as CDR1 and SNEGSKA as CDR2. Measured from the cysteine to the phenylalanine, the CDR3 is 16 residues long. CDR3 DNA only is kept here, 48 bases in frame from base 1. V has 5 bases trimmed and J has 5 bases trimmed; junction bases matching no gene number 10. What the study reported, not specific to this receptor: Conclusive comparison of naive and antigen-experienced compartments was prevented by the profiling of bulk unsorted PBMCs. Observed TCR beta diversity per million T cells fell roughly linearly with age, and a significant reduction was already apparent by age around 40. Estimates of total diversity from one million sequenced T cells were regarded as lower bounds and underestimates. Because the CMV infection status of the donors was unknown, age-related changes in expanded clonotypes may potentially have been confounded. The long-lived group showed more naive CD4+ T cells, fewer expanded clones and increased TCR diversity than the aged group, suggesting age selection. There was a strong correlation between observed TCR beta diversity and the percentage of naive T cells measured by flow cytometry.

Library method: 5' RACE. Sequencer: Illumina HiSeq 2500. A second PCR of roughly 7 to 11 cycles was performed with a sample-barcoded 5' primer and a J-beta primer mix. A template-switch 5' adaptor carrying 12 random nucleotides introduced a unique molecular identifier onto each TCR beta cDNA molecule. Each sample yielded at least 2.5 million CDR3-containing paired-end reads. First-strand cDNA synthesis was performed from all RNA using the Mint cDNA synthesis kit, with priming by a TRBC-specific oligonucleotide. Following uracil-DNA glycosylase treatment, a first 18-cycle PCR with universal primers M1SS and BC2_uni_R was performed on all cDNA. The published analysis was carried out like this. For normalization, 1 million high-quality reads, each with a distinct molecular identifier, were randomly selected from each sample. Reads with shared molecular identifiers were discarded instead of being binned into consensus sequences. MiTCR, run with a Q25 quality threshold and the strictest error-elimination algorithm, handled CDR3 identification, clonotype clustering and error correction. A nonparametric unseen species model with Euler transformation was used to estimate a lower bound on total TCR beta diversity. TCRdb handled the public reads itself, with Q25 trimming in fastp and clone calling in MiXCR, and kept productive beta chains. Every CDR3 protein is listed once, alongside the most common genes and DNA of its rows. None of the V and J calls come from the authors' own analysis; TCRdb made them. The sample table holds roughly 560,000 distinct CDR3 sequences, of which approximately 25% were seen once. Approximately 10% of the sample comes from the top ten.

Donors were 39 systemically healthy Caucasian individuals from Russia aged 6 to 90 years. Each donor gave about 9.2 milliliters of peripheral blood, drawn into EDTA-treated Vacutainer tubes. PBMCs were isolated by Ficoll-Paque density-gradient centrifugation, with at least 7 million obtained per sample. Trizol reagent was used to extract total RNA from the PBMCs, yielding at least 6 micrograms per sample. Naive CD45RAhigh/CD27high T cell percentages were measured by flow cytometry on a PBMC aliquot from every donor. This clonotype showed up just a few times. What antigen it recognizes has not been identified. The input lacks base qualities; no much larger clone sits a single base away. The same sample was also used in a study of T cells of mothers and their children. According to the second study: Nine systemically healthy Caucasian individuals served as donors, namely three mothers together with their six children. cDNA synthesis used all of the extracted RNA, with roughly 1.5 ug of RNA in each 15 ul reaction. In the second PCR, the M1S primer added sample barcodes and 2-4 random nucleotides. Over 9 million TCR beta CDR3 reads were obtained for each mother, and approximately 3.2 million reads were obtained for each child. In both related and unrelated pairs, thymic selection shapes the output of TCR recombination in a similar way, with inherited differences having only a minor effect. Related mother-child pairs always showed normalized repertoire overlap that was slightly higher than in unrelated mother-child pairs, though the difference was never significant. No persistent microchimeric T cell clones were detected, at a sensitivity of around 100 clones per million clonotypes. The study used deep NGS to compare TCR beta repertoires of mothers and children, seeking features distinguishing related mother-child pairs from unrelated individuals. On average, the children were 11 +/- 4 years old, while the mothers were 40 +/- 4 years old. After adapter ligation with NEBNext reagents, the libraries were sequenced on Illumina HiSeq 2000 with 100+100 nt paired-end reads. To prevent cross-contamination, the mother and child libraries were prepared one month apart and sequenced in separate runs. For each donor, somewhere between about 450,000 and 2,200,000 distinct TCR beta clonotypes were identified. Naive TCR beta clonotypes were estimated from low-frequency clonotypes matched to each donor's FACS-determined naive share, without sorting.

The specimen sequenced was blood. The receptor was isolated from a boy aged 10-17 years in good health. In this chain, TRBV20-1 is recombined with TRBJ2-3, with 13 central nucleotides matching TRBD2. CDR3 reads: CSAGTSGRAEEDTQYF. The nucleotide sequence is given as TGCAGTGCTGGTACTAGCGGGAGGGCTGAGGAAGATACGCAGTATTTT.